This T cell receptor (beta chain) emerged from a study of OX40 agonist ivuxolimab in advanced cancers. Study-wide background: The diagnoses of dose-escalation patients were hepatocellular carcinoma, melanoma, renal cell or head and neck cancer. Those enrolled were less than 85% male, with a mean age of around 57 years and ages from roughly 20 to 85. Prior anti-PD-1, anti-PD-L1 or anti-CTLA-4 therapy was allowed; 40% had some. A partial response was reached by three patients: one with hepatocellular carcinoma and two with cutaneous melanoma.

Here immunoSEQ multiplex PCR was the method, and the copy in TCRdb shows in-frame clones only, minus some. The repertoire has 70,000 or so clones, 85% to 90% of them found once; the top ten carry roughly a tenth. Losses at the gene ends were 5 bases for V and 2 bases for J; bases not matched to a gene: 2. This CDR3 comprises 14 residues. Germline assignment: CDR1 SGHAT and CDR2 FQNNGV. The V call is TRBV11-2, the J call TRBJ2-7, with 11 positions matching TRBD2. The sample in question was CD4+ or CD8+ T cells sorted from blood, obtained in a trial of the OX40 agonist ivuxolimab. This TCR derives from an adult with an advanced solid tumor such as melanoma, head and neck, liver or kidney cancer. The CDR3 spells CASSPTSGTYEQYF. Here the CDR3 DNA reads TGTGCCAGCAGCCCGACTAGCGGGACCTACGAGCAGTACTTC.